This record looks at one TCR beta chain sequence and its context. The entry originates in a study of OX40 agonist ivuxolimab in advanced cancers. Assay: immunoSEQ multiplex PCR; the TCRdb copy retains only in-frame clones and omits some. The top ten hold around 0.15% of the sample, which has about 100,000 clones, about 91% seen once. V lost 5 bases and J lost 2; bases outside the gene matches: 7. The CDR3 has 15 amino acids. Germline assignment: CDR1 SGHRS and CDR2 YFSETQ. The receptor comes from an adult with an advanced solid tumor such as melanoma, head and neck, liver or kidney cancer. The sample was CD4+ or CD8+ T cells sorted from blood, taken in a trial of the OX40 agonist ivuxolimab. The V and J genes are TRBV5-1 and TRBJ2-7, with 10 bases aligning to TRBD2. The DNA of the CDR3 is TGCGCCAGCAGTTTTCTAGCGGGAGCCCCCTACGAGCAGTACTTC. This sequence encodes CASSFLAGAPYEQYF.